The source of this TCR beta chain is a study of blood T cell repertoires in COVID-19. This clone was seen once. TCRdb's copy holds only in-frame clones and misses some; the assay was immunoSEQ multiplex PCR. The sample includes 70,000 to 85,000 clones, 90% of them seen just once. This TCR came from a human donor in a cohort sampled during active COVID-19. Sample: peripheral blood.

The CDR3 reads CATSRDRTLRGGYTF. DNA for the CDR3: TGTGCCACCAGCAGAGATCGGACGTTAAGGGGCGGCTACACCTTC. This sequence joins TRBV15 and TRBJ1-2, with D perhaps matching TRBD1 (5 bases). V was cut by 0 bases and J by 8 bases, with 16 bases left in between. This CDR3 is 15 amino acids long. CDR1 and CDR2 from the germline V gene are LNHNV and YYDKDF (reference sequence).